This T cell receptor beta chain is from a study of PD-L1 blockade in urothelial cancer. Time point of the sample: peripheral blood 6 weeks after treatment start. Generated by immunoSEQ multiplex PCR, the TCRdb table keeps only in-frame clones and is missing some. The sample includes more than 90,000 clones, roughly 85% of them seen just once. The ends lost 4 bases at V and 5 bases at J; junction bases unmatched: 1. The germline V gene has CDR1 SEHNR and CDR2 FQNEAQ (reference sequence). The CDR3 length is 14 residues. This sequence originates from a man between 65 and 80 years old with urothelial cancer. V is TRBV7-9 and J is TRBJ1-4; 10 bases map to TRBD1. This specimen consisted of PBMCs, obtained around atezolizumab (anti-PD-L1) treatment. The CDR3 reads CASSWTGGNEKLFF. CDR3 DNA: TGTGCCAGCAGCTGGACAGGGGGAAATGAAAAACTGTTTTTT.